This T cell receptor (beta chain) was captured in a study of control samples from healthy donors and cancer patients. Here immunoSEQ multiplex PCR was the method, and the copy in TCRdb shows in-frame clones only, minus some. The sample lists 90,000 or so clones, about 88% occurring once. CDR1 and CDR2 (germline): MGHRA, YSYEKL. V lost 2 bases and J lost 4; bases outside the gene matches: 6. The CDR3 contains 15 residues. The J gene is TRBJ1-2, the V gene TRBV4-1, with 8 bases lining up with TRBD1. The sequenced sample consisted of blood. This clonotype originated in a woman aged 70-85 years in good health. The DNA for the CDR3 is TGCGCCAGCAGCCAACCGACAGGGGTAGGCTATGGCTACACCTTC. Translation gives CASSQPTGVGYGYTF.